One T cell receptor (beta chain) is described in this entry. Antigen specificity is unknown. The germline V gene has CDR1 MNHEY and CDR2 SVGAGI. The ends were cut back, 4 bases at V and 5 bases at J, with 11 bases in the middle. The CDR3 is made up of 13 amino acids. The source of the sample is a study of cytomegalovirus exposure and HLA in healthy donors. PCR used 60 Vbeta primers and 13 Jbeta primers. The data were produced by immunoSEQ multiplex PCR, yet TCRdb's version contains in-frame clones alone and is incomplete. The sample contains some 60,000 clones, around 87% of which appear only once. General study findings and limits: In a later analysis, HLA-associated beta chains showed higher expansion and lower generation probabilities than comparable chains. Looking again later, the authors saw that most CMV-associated TCR beta chains seemed HLA-restricted. Previously analyzed data showed that most TCR beta V segments were productive at a frequency of about 87% or about 30%.

The study sampled nominally healthy donors, though unrecorded immune exposures were likely. The chain combines TRBV6-5 with TRBJ1-1; D gene unclear. The receptor was isolated from a man in his late teens or twenties in good health and CMV-seronegative. The sequenced material came from PBMCs. This chain's CDR3 is CASSSLSGTEAFF. The DNA of the CDR3 is TGTGCCAGCAGTTCCCTAAGCGGGACTGAAGCTTTCTTT.